These 11 T cell receptor beta chains came from one sample sequenced in a study of blood T cell repertoires in COVID-19. The table came from immunoSEQ multiplex PCR; TCRdb's copy has only in-frame clones and leaves some out. The profile shows roughly 420,000 clones, roughly 90% of them singletons. Sample: PBMCs or T cells enriched from blood (not recorded which). The receptors here all came from a woman aged 30 to 39 with acute COVID-19.

V usage is TRBV24-1 and J usage is TRBJ2-2, with 10 bases that match TRBD1. Germline-derived CDR1 and CDR2 are KGHDR and SFDVKD. V shed 4 bases and J 6 bases; nucleotides not matched to a gene: 10. The CDR3 is made up of 17 amino acids. In DNA, the CDR3 is TGTGCCACCAGTGACACCCGACAGGGGGCCTACCCCGGGGAGCTGTTTTTT. This gives the protein CATSDTRQGAYPGELFF.

V usage is TRBV9 and J usage is TRBJ1-1; the match to TRBD1 covers 7 bases. V dropped 4 bases and J dropped 4; count of bases not matched to a gene: 13. CDR3 length equals 16 residues. Germline V CDR1 and CDR2: SGDLS, YYNGEE. In DNA, the CDR3 is TGTGCCAGCAGCCCATCTCTTAAAGGGGGCTTCACTGAAGCTTTCTTT. Translated, it gives CASSPSLKGGFTEAFF. Full variable domain (missing parts from reference TRBV9 and TRBJ1-1): DSGVTQTPKHLITATGQRVTLRCSPRSGDLSVYWYQQSLDQGLQFLIQYYNGEERAKGNILERFSAQQFPDLHSELNLSSLELGDSALYFCASSPSLKGGFTEAFFGQGTRLTVV.

This clone was seen a few times. V gene TRBV25-1 combines with J gene TRBJ1-2; no reliable D call. The germline CDR1 and CDR2 sequences are MGHDK and SYGVNS. V was trimmed by 1 base and J by 3 bases, leaving 9 bases between them. The CDR3 extends over 14 amino acids. Here the CDR3 reads CASSEFQSDYGYTF. Written as DNA, the CDR3 is TGTGCCAGCAGTGAATTTCAGTCCGACTATGGCTACACCTTC.

The J gene is TRBJ2-2, the V gene TRBV10-3; 8 positions agree with TRBD2. The CDR3 covers 15 residues. Unmatched junction bases numbered 9, after V lost 6 bases and J lost 6 bases. Germline CDR1 ENHRY, CDR2 SYGVKD. As DNA, the CDR3 is TGTGCCATCAGCACGGGACTAGGAGGCGCCGGGGAGCTGTTTTTT. This gives the protein CAISTGLGGAGELFF.

The chain is built from TRBV3-1 (or the pseudogene TRBV3-2) and TRBJ2-7, with TRBD1 identical over 9 bases. The CDR3 extends over 15 amino acids. After removal of 4 bases from V and 5 bases from J, the junction contained 9 bases not matched to a gene. Germline CDR1 and CDR2: LGHDT and YNNKEL (reference sequence). The CDR3 is CASSPGGQGKNEQYF. CDR3 nucleotide sequence: TGTGCCAGCAGCCCGGGGGGACAGGGAAAAAACGAGCAGTACTTC.

A single count supports this clone. The chain links TRBV3-1 (or the pseudogene TRBV3-2) to TRBJ2-3; tentatively, D is TRBD2 (7 bases). Germline CDR1 is LGHDT and CDR2 is YNNKEL (reference sequence). V was shortened by 8 bases and J by 1 base, with 13 bases between the two germline ends. CDR3 length: 14 residues. The CDR3 DNA is TGTGCCAGCGGCGACGGGGGGCGCACAGATACGCAGTATTTT. Translated, it gives CASGDGGRTDTQYF.

The chain carries TRBV2 and TRBJ2-7; D gene uncertain. Germline CDR1 is SNHLY and CDR2 is FYNNEI. CDR3 length equals 15 residues. V was trimmed by 8 bases and J by 0 bases, leaving 17 bases between them. The CDR3 sequence: CASRLTNSDSYEQYF. The CDR3 DNA reads as TGTGCCAGCCGCCTGACGAACAGTGACTCCTACGAGCAGTACTTC.

The chain uses TRBV7-2 and TRBJ2-7; a weak D match, TRBD1 (6 bases). Trimming pared 2 bases from V and 7 bases from J, leaving 12 bases between. This CDR3 comprises 13 residues. Germline V lookup: CDR1 SGHTA, CDR2 FQGNSA. CDR3 DNA: TGTGCCAGCAGCTTACAACAGGGAAGAGAGCAGTACTTC. It translates to CASSLQQGREQYF.

This clone was observed once. V gene TRBV7-9 combines with J gene TRBJ1-4; tentative D call: TRBD1 (5 bases). V dropped 4 bases and J dropped 3 bases, with 12 bases sitting between them. Germline CDR1 reads SEHNR; CDR2 reads FQNEAQ (reference sequence). The CDR3 spans 15 residues. CDR3 DNA: TGTGCCAGCAGCTCTGTCCCAGGGCCTAATGAAAAACTGTTTTTT. Amino acid sequence: CASSSVPGPNEKLFF. Full variable domain (outside the CDR3, taken from reference TRBV7-9 and TRBJ1-4): DTGVSQNPRHKITKRGQNVTFRCDPISEHNRLYWYRQTLGQGPEFLTYFQNEAQLEKSRLLSDRFSAERPKGSFSTLEIQRTEQGDSAMYLCASSSVPGPNEKLFFGSGTQLSVL.

The chain has TRBV5-1 and TRBJ2-7; 11 bases are a match to TRBD1. The CDR3 extends over 16 amino acids. The V gene end was trimmed by 4 bases and the J gene end by 2 bases; junction bases not matched to a gene: 8. Germline CDR1 and CDR2: SGHRS and YFSETQ. The CDR3 DNA reads TGCGCCAGCAGCGCAGGGCCGGGACAGGGGGCCTACGAGCAGTACTTC. It specifies CASSAGPGQGAYEQYF.

V is TRBV7-2 and J is TRBJ1-5, with 8 bases fitting TRBD1. The germline V gene encodes CDR1 SGHTA and CDR2 FQGNSA. The CDR3 covers 15 residues. Unmatched junction bases numbered 5, after V lost 5 bases and J lost 2 bases. The CDR3 reads CASSAKQGGNQPQHF. CDR3 in DNA: TGTGCCAGCAGCGCAAAACAGGGGGGCAATCAGCCCCAGCATTTT.